This T cell receptor (beta chain) is drawn from a study of monozygotic twins with inflammatory bowel disease. Regarding the study as a whole: For IBD patients, clonotypes shared with others were fewer than for healthy twins, especially with disease activity.

As regards this clonotype: The antigen is unknown.

The CDR3 extends over 14 amino acids. The germline CDR1 and CDR2 sequences are ENHRY and SYGVKD. After re-calling the 5' RACE reads, TCRdb lists one entry per CDR3 protein, DNA absent. This sample contains 150,000 to 200,000 distinct CDR3 sequences. Total RNA from whole blood was isolated with no T cell sorting. The V call is TRBV10-3, the J call TRBJ2-1; TCRdb's D call of TRBD1 is untestable without DNA. This TCR was recovered from a human donor with ulcerative colitis or Crohn's disease, or a healthy co-twin of an affected twin (not recorded which). Material for sequencing was blood. The CDR3 reads CAMRTGGSNNEQFF.